This T cell receptor (beta chain) was documented in a study of vaccination and CD4 T cells after COVID-19. Study-level background: The cells were exposed to overlapping spike peptides originating from SARS-CoV-2, HCoV-NL63, HCoV-OC43 and HCoV-229E for stimulation. The study's findings and limits: A relatively small number of convalescent patients were studied, and no early post-infection timepoints were included.

With regard to this clonotype: Its antigen remains unknown. This clone may be a read error of a much larger clone one base away. The conserved phenylalanine or tryptophan normally closing the CDR3 is absent here, so this likely arose from a read error.

Oncomine TCR Beta short-read sequencing was applied to DNA from cultured CD4+ T cells. The genomic DNA was obtained from cultured CD4+ T cells by extraction with the QIAamp micro DNA kit. TCRdb re-analysed the PCR reads in MiXCR, keeping a single row per CDR3 protein. This table holds about 14,000 distinct CDR3 sequences, roughly 20% found once. The treatment was: roughly 10-day PBMC culture with coronavirus spike peptide pools or control peptides (ViraFEST assay). The germline V gene encodes CDR1 LNHNV and CDR2 YYDKDF (reference sequence). The CDR3 extends over 12 amino acids. V dropped 0 bases and J dropped 7 bases, with 4 bases sitting between them.

The TCR comes from a human donor with COVID-19. The chain joins TRBV15 to TRBJ1-5; D is unresolved. The sequenced sample was cultured CD4+ T cells from blood. The CDR3 reads CATSRDIQPQHS. The CDR3 DNA sequence: TGTGCCACCAGCAGAGACATCCAGCCCCAGCATTCT.